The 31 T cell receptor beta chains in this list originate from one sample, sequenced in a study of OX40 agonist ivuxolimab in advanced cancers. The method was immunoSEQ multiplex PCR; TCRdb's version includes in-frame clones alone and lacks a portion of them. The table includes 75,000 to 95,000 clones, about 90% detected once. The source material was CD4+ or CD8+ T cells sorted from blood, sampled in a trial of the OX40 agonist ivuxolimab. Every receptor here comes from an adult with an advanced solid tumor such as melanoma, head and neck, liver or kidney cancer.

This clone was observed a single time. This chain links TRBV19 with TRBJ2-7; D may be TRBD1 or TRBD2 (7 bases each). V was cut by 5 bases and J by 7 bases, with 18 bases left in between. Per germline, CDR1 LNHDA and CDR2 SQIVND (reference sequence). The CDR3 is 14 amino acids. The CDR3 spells CASSPREGAREQYF. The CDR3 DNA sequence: TGTGCCAGTAGTCCCAGGGAGGGGGCGAGGGAGCAGTACTTC.

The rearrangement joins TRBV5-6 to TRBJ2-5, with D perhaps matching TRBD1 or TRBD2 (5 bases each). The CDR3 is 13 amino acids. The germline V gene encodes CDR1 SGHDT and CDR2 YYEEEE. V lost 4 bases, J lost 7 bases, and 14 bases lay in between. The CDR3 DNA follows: TGTGCCAGCAGCCGGGACGGGTCAGGGACCCAGTACTTC. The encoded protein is CASSRDGSGTQYF. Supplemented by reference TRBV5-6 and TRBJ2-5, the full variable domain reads DAGVTQSPTHLIKTRGQQVTLRCSPKSGHDTVSWYQQALGQGPQFIFQYYEEEERQRGNFPDRFSGHQFPNYSSELNVNALLLGDSALYLCASSRDGSGTQYFGPGTRLLVL.

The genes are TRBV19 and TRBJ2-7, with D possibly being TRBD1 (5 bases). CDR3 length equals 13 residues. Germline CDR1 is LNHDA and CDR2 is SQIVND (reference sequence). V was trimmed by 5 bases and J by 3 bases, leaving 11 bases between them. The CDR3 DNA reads TGTGCCAGTAGTCCAGACAGAGTCTACGAGCAGTACTTC. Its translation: CASSPDRVYEQYF.

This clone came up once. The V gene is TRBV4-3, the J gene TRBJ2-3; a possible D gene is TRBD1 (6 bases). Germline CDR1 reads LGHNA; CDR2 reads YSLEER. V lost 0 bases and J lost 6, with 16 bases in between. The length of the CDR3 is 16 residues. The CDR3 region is CASSQDLWGQFDTQYF. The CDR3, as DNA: TGCGCCAGCAGCCAAGATTTATGGGGGCAGTTCGATACGCAGTATTTT.

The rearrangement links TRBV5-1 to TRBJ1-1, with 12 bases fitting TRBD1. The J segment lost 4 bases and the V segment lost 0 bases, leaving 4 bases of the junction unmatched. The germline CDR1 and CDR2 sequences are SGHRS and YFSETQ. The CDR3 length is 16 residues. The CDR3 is CASSLAGTGGLTEAFF. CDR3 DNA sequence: TGCGCCAGCAGCTTGGCCGGGACAGGGGGCCTCACTGAAGCTTTCTTT.

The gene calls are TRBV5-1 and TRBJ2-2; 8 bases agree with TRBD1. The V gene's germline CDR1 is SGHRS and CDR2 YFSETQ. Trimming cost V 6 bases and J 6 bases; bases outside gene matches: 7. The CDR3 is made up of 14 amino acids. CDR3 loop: CASTPDRAAGELFF. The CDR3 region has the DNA TGCGCCAGCACCCCGGACAGGGCGGCCGGGGAGCTGTTTTTT.

The CDR3 sequence: CASKRMGVVDYGYTF. The CDR3 coding sequence is TGTGCCAGCAAACGGATGGGGGTTGTCGACTATGGCTACACCTTC. The chain couples TRBV6-5 to TRBJ1-2, with TRBD1 as a possible D gene (5 bases). The CDR3 extends over 15 amino acids. Per germline, CDR1 MNHEY and CDR2 SVGAGI. Trimming shortened V by 7 bases and J by 3 bases, and 18 bases separated the two germline ends.

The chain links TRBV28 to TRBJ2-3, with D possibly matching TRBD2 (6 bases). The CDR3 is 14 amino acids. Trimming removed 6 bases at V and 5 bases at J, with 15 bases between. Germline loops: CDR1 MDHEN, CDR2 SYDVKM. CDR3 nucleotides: TGTGCCAGCAGGAAGGGACTTGTAAGAGATACGCAGTATTTT. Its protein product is CASRKGLVRDTQYF.

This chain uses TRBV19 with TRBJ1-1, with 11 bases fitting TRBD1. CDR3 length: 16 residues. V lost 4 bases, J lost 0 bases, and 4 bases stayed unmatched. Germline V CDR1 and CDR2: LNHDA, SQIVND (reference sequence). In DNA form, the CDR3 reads TGTGCCAGTAGTACCGGGACAGGGGGGGTGAACACTGAAGCTTTCTTT. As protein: CASSTGTGGVNTEAFF.

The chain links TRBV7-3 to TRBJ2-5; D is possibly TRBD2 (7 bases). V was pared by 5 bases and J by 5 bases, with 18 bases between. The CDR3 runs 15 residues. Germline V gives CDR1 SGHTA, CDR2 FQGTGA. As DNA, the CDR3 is TGTGCCAGCAGCCGTCAAGGGGGAGGGCCGGAGACCCAGTACTTC. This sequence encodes CASSRQGGGPETQYF.

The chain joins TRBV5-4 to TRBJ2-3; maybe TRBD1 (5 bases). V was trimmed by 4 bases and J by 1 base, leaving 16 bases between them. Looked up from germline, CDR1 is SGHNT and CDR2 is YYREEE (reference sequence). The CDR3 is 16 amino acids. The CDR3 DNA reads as TGTGCCAGCAGCGAGCCCCGACAGACGCGCACAGATACGCAGTATTTT. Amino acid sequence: CASSEPRQTRTDTQYF.

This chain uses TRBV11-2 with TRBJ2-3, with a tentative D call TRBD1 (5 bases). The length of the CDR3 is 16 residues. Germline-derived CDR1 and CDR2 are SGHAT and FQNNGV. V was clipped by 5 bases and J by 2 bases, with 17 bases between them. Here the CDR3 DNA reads TGTGCCAGCAGCCCCCAGGGTGGGGCATACACAGATACGCAGTATTTT. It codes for CASSPQGGAYTDTQYF. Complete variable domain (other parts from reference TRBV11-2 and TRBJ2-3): EAGVAQSPRYKIIEKRQSVAFWCNPISGHATLYWYQQILGQGPKLLIQFQNNGVVDDSQLPKDRFSAERLKGVDSTLKIQPAKLEDSAVYLCASSPQGGAYTDTQYFGPGTRLTVL.

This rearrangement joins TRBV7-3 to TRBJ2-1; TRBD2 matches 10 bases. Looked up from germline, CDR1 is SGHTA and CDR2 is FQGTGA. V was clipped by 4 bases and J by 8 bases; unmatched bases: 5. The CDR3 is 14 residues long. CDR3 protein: CASSSRTSGDEQFF. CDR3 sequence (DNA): TGTGCCAGCAGCTCCCGGACTAGCGGCGATGAGCAGTTCTTC.

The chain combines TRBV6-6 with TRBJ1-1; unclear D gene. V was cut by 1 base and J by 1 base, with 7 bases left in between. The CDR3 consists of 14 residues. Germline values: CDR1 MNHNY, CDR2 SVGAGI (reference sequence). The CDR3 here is CASSYFTPNTEAFF. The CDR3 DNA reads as TGTGCCAGCAGTTACTTCACACCGAACACTGAAGCTTTCTTT.

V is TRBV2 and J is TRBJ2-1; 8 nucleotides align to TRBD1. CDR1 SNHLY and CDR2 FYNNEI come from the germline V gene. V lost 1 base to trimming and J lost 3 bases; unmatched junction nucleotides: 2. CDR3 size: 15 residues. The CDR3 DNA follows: TGTGCCAGCAGTGAAGACAGGGGGATCTACAATGAGCAGTTCTTC. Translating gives CASSEDRGIYNEQFF.

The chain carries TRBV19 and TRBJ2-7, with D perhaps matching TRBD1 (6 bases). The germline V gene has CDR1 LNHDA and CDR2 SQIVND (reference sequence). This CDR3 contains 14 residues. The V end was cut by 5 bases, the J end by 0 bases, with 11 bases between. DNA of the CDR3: TGTGCCAGTAGTGTCCAACAGGGCTCCTACGAGCAGTACTTC. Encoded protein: CASSVQQGSYEQYF.

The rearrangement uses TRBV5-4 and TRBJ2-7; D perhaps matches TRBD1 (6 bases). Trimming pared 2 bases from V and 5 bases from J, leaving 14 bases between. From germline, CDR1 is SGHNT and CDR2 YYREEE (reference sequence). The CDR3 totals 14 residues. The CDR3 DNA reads TGTGCCAGCAGCTTAGTAGGGGGAATCCACGAGCAGTACTTC. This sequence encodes CASSLVGGIHEQYF.

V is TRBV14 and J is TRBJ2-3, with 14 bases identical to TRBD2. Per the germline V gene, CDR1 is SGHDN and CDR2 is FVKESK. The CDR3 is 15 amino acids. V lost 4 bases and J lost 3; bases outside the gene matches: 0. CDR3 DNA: TGTGCCAGCAGCCGACTAGCGGGAGGGACAGATACGCAGTATTTT. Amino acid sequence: CASSRLAGGTDTQYF.

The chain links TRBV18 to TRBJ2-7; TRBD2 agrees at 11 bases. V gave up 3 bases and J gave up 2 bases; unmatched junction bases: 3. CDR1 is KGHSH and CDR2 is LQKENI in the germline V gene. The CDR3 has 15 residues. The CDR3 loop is CASSPLAGGAYEQYF. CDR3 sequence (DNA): TGTGCCAGCTCACCGCTAGCGGGAGGAGCCTACGAGCAGTACTTC.

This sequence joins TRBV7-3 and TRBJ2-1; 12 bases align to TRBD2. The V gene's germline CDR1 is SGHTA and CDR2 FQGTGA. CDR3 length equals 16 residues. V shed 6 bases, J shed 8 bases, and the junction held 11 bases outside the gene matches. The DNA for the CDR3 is TGTGCCAGCAGTTGGACTAGCGGGAAAGGGGGAGATGAGCAGTTCTTC. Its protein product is CASSWTSGKGGDEQFF.

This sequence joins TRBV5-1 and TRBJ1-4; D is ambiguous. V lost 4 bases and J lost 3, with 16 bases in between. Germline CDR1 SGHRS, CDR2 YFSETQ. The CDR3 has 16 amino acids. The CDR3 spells CASSPGVAGANEKLFF. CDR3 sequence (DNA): TGCGCCAGCAGCCCGGGAGTTGCCGGGGCTAATGAAAAACTGTTTTTT. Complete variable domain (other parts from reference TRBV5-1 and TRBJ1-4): KAGVTQTPRYLIKTRGQQVTLSCSPISGHRSVSWYQQTPGQGLQFLFEYFSETQRNKGNFPGRFSGRQFSNSRSEMNVSTLELGDSALYLCASSPGVAGANEKLFFGSGTQLSVL.

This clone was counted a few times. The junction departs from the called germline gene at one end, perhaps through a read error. CDR3 DNA: TGTGCCAGCAGCTTGGTAGGGACACTAAGGCTCTTC. Translated: CASSLVGTLRLF. The rearrangement links TRBV5-4 to TRBJ2-1, with TRBD1 as a possible D gene (6 bases). This CDR3 has 12 amino acids. The germline V gene encodes CDR1 SGHNT and CDR2 YYREEE (reference sequence).

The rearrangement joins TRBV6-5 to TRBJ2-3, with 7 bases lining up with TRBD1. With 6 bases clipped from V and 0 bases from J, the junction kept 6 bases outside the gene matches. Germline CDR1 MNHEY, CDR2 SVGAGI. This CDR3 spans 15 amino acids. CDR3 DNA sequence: TGTGCCAGCAGCCGAGGACAGGCTAGCACAGATACGCAGTATTTT. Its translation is CASSRGQASTDTQYF.

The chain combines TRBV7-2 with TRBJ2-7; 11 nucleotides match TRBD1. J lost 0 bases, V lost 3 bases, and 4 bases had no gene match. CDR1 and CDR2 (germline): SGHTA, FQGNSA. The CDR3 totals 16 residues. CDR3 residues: CASSLAGQGASYEQYF. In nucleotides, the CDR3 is TGTGCCAGCAGCTTGGCAGGACAGGGGGCCTCCTACGAGCAGTACTTC.

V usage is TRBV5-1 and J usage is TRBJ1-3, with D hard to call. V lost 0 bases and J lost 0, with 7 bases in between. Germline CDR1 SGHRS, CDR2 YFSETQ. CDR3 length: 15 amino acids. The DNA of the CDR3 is TGCGCCAGCAGCTTGGATTTTAACTCTGGAAACACCATATATTTT. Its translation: CASSLDFNSGNTIYF.

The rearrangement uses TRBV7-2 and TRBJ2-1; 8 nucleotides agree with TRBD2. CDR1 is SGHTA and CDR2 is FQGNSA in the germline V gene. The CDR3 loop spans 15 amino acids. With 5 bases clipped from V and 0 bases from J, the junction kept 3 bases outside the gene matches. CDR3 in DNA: TGTGCCAGCAGCCCTCGGGAGGGCTCCTACAATGAGCAGTTCTTC. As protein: CASSPREGSYNEQFF.

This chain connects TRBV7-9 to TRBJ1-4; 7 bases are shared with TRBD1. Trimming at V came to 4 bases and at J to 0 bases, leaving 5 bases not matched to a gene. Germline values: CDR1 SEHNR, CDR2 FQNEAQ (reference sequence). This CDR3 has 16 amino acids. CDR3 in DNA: TGTGCCAGCAGCTCCGGGACAGCGGCAACTAATGAAAAACTGTTTTTT. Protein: CASSSGTAATNEKLFF.

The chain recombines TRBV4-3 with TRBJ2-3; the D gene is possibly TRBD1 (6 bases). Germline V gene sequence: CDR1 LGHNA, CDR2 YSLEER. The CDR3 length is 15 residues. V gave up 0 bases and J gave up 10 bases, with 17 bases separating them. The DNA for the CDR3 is TGCGCCAGCAGCCAAGATAATATAGGAGAGGGGGCGCAGTATTTT. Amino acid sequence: CASSQDNIGEGAQYF.

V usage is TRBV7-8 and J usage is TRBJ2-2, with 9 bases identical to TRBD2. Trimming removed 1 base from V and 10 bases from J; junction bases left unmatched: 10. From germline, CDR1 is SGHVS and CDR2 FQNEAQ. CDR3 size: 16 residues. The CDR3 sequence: CASSLVRLAGMKELFF. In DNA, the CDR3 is TGTGCCAGCAGCTTAGTCCGGCTAGCGGGAATGAAGGAGCTGTTTTTT.

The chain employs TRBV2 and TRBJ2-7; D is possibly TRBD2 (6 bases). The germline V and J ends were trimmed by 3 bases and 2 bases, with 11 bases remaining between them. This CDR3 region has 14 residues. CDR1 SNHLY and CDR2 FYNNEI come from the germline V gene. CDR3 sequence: CASSDWGETYEQYF. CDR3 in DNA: TGTGCCAGCAGTGATTGGGGGGAGACCTACGAGCAGTACTTC.

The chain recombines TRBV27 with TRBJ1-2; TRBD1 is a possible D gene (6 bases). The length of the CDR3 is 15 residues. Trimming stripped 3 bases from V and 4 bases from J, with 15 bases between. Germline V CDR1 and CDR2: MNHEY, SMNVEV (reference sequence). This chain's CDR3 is CASSFSSQGFYGYTF. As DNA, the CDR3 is TGTGCCAGCAGTTTTAGTTCACAGGGCTTCTATGGCTACACCTTC.